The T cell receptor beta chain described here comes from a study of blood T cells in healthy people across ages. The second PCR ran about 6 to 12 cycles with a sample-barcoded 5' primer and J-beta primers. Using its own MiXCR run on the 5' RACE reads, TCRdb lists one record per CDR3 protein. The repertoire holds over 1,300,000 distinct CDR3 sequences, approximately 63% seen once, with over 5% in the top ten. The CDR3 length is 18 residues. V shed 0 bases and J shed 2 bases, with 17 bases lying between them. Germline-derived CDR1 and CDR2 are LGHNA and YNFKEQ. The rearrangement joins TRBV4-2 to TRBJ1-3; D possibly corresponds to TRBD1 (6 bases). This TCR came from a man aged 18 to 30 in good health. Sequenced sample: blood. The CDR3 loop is CASSQDLRPGAAGNTIYF. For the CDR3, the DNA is TGTGCCAGCAGCCAAGATCTCCGGCCAGGGGCTGCTGGAAACACCATATATTTT.